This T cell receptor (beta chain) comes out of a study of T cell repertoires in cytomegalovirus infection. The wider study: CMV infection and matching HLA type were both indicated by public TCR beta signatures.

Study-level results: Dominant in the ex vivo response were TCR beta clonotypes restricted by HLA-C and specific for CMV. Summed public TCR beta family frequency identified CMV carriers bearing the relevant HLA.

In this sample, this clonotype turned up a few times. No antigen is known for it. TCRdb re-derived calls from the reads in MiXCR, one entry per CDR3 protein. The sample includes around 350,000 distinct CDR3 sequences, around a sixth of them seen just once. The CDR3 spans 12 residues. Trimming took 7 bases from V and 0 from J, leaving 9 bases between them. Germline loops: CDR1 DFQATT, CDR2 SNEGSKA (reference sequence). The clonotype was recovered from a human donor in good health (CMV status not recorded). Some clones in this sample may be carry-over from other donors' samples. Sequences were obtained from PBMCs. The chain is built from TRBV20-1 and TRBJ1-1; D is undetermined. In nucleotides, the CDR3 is TGCAGTGAGGGCAGACTGAACACTGAAGCTTTCTTT. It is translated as CSEGRLNTEAFF.